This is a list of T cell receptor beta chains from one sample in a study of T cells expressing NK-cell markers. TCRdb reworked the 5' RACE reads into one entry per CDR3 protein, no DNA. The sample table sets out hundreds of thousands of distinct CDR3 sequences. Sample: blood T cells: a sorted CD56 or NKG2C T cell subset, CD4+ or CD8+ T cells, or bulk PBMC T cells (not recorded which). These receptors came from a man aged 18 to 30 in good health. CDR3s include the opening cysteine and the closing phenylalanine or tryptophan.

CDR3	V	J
CASSFSGGRRQETQYF	TRBV12-3/TRBV12-4	TRBJ2-5
CASSEDRNTDTQYF	TRBV5-1	TRBJ2-3
CAWRTGIGTYEQYF	TRBV30	TRBJ2-7
CASDGGNRGGSYNEQFF	TRBV12-5	TRBJ2-1
CASSSPGGGYTF	TRBV7-9	TRBJ1-2
CAVRDGWPDEQYF	TRBV6-6	TRBJ2-7
CSARRSDHTDTQYF	TRBV20-1	TRBJ2-3
CSALRDRGFNQPQHF	TRBV20-1	TRBJ1-5
CATSRDGGAPSEAFF	TRBV15	TRBJ1-1
CASSLGLGLSDEQFF	TRBV5-1	TRBJ2-1
CAISPGSAGTDTQYF	TRBV10-3	TRBJ2-3
CASSQSMKLGTEAFF	TRBV4-2	TRBJ1-1
CASSLSGTSANTGELFF	TRBV7-6	TRBJ2-2
CASSLAISQADYNEQFF	TRBV5-1	TRBJ2-1
CASSLNGKEQYF	TRBV6-2/TRBV6-3	TRBJ2-7
CASSPRTGGPFF	TRBV11-2	TRBJ1-1
CASGMANSYNEQFF	TRBV5-1	TRBJ2-1
CSARDPGTAIDIQYF	TRBV20-1	TRBJ2-4
CASSFWPVAVNEQFF	TRBV13	TRBJ2-1
CSSAGGINNEQFF	TRBV29-1	TRBJ2-1
CASQRIAGPDTQYF	TRBV5-1	TRBJ2-3
CASSSPDSNQPQHF	TRBV27	TRBJ1-5
CASSLLGIGGGGNEQFF	TRBV7-2	TRBJ2-1
CASSRVDLQDAYGYTF	TRBV4-1	TRBJ1-2
CASSISSGGYNEQFF	TRBV12-3/TRBV12-4	TRBJ2-1
CASSYDRGHEKLFF	TRBV4-2	TRBJ1-4
CSAWAGTAANTGELFF	TRBV29-1	TRBJ2-2
CASGMTGATNEKLFF	TRBV5-1	TRBJ1-4
CSAMEGSGRASNEQFF	TRBV20-1	TRBJ2-1
CASSLGRTSNTDTQYF	TRBV7-2	TRBJ2-3
CASSPAGGAQNTGELFF	TRBV12-3/TRBV12-4	TRBJ2-2
CASSLVAEYEQYF	TRBV7-2	TRBJ2-7
CASSFGLPVPETQYF	TRBV12-3/TRBV12-4	TRBJ2-5
CSAKRVSMGETQYF	TRBV20-1	TRBJ2-5
CASSPRLAGGPLYEQYF	TRBV11-2	TRBJ2-7
CASEGGDANTGELFF	TRBV5-1	TRBJ2-2
CASSLQPPGQDYNEQFF	TRBV4-1	TRBJ2-1
CASSPIGNRPKAFF	TRBV12-3/TRBV12-4	TRBJ1-1
CASSQITTSGYTF	TRBV6-2/TRBV6-3	TRBJ1-2
CASSQGSAGNTQYF	TRBV4-1	TRBJ2-3
CASSSGQGSLYGELFF	TRBV7-8	TRBJ2-2
CASSYTGSSDTQYF	TRBV5-1	TRBJ2-3
CASSALAGGLENNEQFF	TRBV13	TRBJ2-1
CASSLERFQETQYF	TRBV12-3/TRBV12-4	TRBJ2-5
CASSFTKDAALHF	TRBV27	TRBJ1-6
CASSSRLRGETTDTQYF	TRBV11-3	TRBJ2-3
CASSYGSGLDYEQYF	TRBV6-2/TRBV6-3	TRBJ2-7
CATSKDIAGSSYEQYF	TRBV15	TRBJ2-7
CSADGLAVTDTQYF	TRBV20-1	TRBJ2-3